By sample fraction, the clone carrying this T cell receptor (beta chain) is medium-sized. These data belong to a study of blood T cell repertoires in COVID-19. Assay: immunoSEQ multiplex PCR; the TCRdb copy retains only in-frame clones and omits some. The sample records roughly 140,000 clones, more than 70% being singletons. V was pared by 0 bases and J by 6 bases, with 5 bases of the junction left unmatched. The CDR3 covers 15 residues. From germline, CDR1 is SGDLS and CDR2 YYNGEE. The sample was peripheral blood. The rearrangement uses TRBV9 and TRBJ2-3; TRBD1 matches 9 bases. This receptor was taken from a human donor in a cohort sampled during active COVID-19. The CDR3 sequence: CASSVGQGDGDTQYF. CDR3 DNA: TGTGCCAGCAGCGTAGGACAGGGGGATGGCGATACGCAGTATTTT.